The subject of this entry is one T cell receptor (beta chain). The table came from immunoSEQ multiplex PCR; TCRdb's copy has only in-frame clones and leaves some out. The repertoire holds 200,000 or so clones, with roughly 90% as singletons. The sample is drawn from a study of blood T cell repertoires in COVID-19. Deletions cut 1 base from V and 4 bases from J, with 12 bases between. This CDR3 contains 15 residues. Germline lookup yields CDR1 MNHEY and CDR2 SMNVEV (reference sequence). The source material was PBMCs or T cells enriched from blood (not recorded which). The rearrangement links TRBV27 to TRBJ2-3; D might be TRBD2 (6 bases). The clonotype comes from a woman between 18 and 29 years old who had recovered from COVID-19. The CDR3: CASSLYGGVSDTQYF. The CDR3 DNA sequence: TGTGCCAGCAGTTTATACGGGGGTGTGTCAGATACGCAGTATTTT.